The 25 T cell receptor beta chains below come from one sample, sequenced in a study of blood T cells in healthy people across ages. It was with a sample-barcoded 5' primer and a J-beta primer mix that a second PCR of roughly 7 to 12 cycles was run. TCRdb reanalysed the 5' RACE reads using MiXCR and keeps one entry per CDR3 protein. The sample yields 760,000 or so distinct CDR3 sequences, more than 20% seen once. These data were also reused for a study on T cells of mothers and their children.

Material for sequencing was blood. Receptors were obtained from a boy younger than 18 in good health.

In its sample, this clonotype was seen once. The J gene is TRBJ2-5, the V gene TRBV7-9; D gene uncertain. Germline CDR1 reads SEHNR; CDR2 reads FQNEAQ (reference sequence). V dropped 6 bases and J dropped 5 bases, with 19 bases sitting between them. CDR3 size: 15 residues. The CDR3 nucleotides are TGTGCCAGCAGTCAAAGACGAACTCCTCCGGAGACCCAGTACTTC. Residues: CASSQRRTPPETQYF.

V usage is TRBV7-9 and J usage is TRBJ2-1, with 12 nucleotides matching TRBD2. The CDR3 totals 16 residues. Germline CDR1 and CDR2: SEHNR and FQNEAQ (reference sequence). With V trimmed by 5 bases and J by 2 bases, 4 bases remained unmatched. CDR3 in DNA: TGTGCCAGCAGCGCCCGGACTAGCGGGGCCTACAATGAGCAGTTCTTC. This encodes CASSARTSGAYNEQFF.

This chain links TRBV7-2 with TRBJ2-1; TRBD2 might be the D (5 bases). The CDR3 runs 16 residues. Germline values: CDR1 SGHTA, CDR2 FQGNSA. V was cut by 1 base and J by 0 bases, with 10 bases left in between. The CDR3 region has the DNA TGTGCCAGCAGCTTAGGCTACGGGGTCTCCTACAATGAGCAGTTCTTC. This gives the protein CASSLGYGVSYNEQFF.

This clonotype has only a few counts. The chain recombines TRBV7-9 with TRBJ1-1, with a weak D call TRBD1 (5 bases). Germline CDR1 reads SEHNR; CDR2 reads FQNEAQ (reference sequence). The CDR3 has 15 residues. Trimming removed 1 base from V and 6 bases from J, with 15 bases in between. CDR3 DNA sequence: TGTGCCAGCAGCTTAGTACAGGAGGGGATCGCTGAAGCTTTCTTT. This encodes CASSLVQEGIAEAFF. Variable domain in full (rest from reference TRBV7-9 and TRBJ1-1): DTGVSQNPRHKITKRGQNVTFRCDPISEHNRLYWYRQTLGQGPEFLTYFQNEAQLEKSRLLSDRFSAERPKGSFSTLEIQRTEQGDSAMYLCASSLVQEGIAEAFFGQGTRLTVV.

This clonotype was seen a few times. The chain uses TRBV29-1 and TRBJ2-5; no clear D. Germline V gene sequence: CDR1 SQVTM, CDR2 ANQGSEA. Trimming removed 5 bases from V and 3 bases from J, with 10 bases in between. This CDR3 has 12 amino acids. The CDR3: CSVRSREETQYF. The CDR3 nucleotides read TGCAGCGTTCGGTCGAGAGAAGAGACCCAGTACTTC.

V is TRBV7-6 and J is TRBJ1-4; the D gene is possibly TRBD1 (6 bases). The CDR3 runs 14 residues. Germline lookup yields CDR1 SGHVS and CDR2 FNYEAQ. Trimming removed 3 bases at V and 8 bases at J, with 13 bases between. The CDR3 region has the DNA TGTGCCAGCAGCTTTCTCGGGGGCTCGGAAAAACTGTTTTTT. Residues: CASSFLGGSEKLFF.

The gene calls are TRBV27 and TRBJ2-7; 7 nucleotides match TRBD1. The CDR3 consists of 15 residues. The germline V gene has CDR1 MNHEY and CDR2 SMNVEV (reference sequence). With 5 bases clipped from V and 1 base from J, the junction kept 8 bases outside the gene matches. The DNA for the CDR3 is TGTGCCAGCAGTCGCGGACAGGTCGTATCCTACGAGCAGTACTTC. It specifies CASSRGQVVSYEQYF.

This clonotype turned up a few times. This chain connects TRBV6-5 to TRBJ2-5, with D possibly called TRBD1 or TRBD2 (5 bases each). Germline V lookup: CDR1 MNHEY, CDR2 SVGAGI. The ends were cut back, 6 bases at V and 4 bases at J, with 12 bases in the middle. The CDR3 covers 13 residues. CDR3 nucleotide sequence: TGTGCCAGCAGCTACGGGACCTCAGAGACCCAGTACTTC. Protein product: CASSYGTSETQYF.

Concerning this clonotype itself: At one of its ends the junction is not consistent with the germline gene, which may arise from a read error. CDR3 nucleotide sequence: TGTGCCAGTAGTTCCACAGGGAGAAACGAGCAGTACTTC. Protein product: CASSSTGRNEQYF. The chain couples TRBV6-2 or TRBV6-3 to TRBJ2-5; D possibly corresponds to TRBD1 (6 bases). Gene TRBJ2-7 matches the end of the DNA better, so the J call may be wrong. The CDR3 is 13 residues long. The germline V gene encodes CDR1 MNHEY and CDR2 SVGEGT.

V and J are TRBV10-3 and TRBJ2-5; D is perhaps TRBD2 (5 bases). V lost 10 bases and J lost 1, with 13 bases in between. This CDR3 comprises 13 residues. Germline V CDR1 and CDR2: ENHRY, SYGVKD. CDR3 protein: CATRATPQETQYF. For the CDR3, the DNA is TGTGCCACGAGGGCGACTCCCCAAGAGACCCAGTACTTC.

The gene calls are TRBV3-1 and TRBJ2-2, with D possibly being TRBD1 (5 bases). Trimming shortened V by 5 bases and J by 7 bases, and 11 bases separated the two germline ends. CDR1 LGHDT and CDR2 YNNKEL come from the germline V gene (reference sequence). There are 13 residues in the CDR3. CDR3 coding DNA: TGTGCCAGCAGCGCGACAGACTTCGGGGAGCTGTTTTTT. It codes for CASSATDFGELFF.

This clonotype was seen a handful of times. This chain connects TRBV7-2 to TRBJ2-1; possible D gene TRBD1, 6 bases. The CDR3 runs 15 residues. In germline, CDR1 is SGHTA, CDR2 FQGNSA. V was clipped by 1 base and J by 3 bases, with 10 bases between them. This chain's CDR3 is CASSLVGARYNEQFF. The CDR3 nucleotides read TGTGCCAGCAGCTTAGTGGGGGCCCGCTACAATGAGCAGTTCTTC.

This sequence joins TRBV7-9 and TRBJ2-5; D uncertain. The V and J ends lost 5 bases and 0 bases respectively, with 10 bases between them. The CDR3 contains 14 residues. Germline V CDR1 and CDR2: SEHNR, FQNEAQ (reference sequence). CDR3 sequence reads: CASSAPNNQETQYF. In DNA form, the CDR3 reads TGTGCCAGCAGCGCCCCTAATAACCAAGAGACCCAGTACTTC.

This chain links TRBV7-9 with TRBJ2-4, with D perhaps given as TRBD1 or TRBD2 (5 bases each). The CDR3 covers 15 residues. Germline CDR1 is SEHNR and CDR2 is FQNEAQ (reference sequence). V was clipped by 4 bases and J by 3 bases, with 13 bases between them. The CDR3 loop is CASSSLGADKNIQYF. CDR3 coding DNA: TGTGCCAGCAGCTCCCTCGGGGCGGACAAAAACATTCAGTACTTC.

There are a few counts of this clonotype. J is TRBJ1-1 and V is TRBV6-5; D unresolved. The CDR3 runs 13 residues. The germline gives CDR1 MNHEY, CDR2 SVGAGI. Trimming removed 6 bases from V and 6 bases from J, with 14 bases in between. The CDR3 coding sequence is TGTGCCAGCAGCAACGGTCCTCTTGCTGAAGCTTTCTTT. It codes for CASSNGPLAEAFF.

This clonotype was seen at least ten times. CDR3 protein: CASSERPGASYEQYF. The CDR3 coding sequence is TGTGCCAGCAGTGAGCGCCCAGGGGCTTCCTACGAGCAGTACTTC. The chain employs TRBV2 and TRBJ2-7, with a possible D match to TRBD1 (6 bases). This CDR3 is 15 amino acids long. The germline V gene has CDR1 SNHLY and CDR2 FYNNEI. Trimming took off 3 bases at V and 1 base at J, with 13 bases between the two ends.

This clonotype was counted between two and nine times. The CDR3 sequence is CASSPRGTGYFTGAFF. CDR3 in DNA: TGTGCCAGCAGCCCGCGGGGCACGGGGTACTTCACGGGAGCTTTCTTT. The chain couples TRBV5-6 to TRBJ1-1; TRBD1 is a possible D gene (5 bases). The V end was cut by 4 bases, the J end by 10 bases, with 26 bases between. The CDR3 is 16 amino acids. Per the germline V gene, CDR1 is SGHDT and CDR2 is YYEEEE.

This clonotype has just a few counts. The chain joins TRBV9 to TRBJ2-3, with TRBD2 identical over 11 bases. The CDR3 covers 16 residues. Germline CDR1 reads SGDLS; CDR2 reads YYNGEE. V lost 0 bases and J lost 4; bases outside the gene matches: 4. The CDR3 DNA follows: TGTGCCAGCAGCGTAGTTAGCGGGGGGGAGTCAGATACGCAGTATTTT. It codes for CASSVVSGGESDTQYF.

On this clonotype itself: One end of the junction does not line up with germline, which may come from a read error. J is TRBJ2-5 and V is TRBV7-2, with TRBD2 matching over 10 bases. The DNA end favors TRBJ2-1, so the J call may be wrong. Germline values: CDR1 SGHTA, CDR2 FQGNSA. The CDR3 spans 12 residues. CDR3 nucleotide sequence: TGTGCCAGCAGGTTAGCGGGAGGTGAGCAGTTCTTC. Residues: CASRLAGGEQFF.

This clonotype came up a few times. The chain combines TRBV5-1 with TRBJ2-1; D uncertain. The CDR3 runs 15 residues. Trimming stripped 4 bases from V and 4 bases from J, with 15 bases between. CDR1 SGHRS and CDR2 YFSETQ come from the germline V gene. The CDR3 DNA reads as TGCGCCAGCAGCCTTGGTTGGCTAGATTACAATGAGCAGTTCTTC. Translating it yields CASSLGWLDYNEQFF.

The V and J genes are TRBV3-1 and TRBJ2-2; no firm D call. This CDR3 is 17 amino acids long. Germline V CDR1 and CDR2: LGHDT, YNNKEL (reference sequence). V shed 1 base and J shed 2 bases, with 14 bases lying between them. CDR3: CASSQVIRLRNTGELFF. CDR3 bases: TGTGCCAGCAGCCAAGTGATAAGGCTCCGAAACACCGGGGAGCTGTTTTTT.

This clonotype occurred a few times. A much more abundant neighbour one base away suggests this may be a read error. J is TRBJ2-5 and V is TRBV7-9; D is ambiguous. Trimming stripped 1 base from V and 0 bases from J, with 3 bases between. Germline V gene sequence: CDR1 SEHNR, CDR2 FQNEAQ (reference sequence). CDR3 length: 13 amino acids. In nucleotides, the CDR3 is TGTGCCAGCAGCTTAGAAAACCAAGAGACCCAGTACTTC. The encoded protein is CASSLENQETQYF.

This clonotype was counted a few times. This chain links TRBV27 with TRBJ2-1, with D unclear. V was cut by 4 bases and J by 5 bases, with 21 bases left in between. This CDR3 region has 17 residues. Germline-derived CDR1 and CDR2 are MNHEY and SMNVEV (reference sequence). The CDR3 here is CASSYLPTNRGHNEQFF. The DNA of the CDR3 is TGTGCCAGCAGTTACCTACCGACCAACAGAGGCCACAATGAGCAGTTCTTC.

The CDR3 DNA reads as TGTGCCAGCAGTTTAAATGCGGGAGGTCACGAGCAGTACTTC. Translation: CASSLNAGGHEQYF. The V call is TRBV12-3 or TRBV12-4, the J call TRBJ2-7, with 8 nucleotides matching TRBD2. After removal of 2 bases from V and 5 bases from J, the junction contained 5 bases not matched to a gene. The CDR3 contains 14 residues.

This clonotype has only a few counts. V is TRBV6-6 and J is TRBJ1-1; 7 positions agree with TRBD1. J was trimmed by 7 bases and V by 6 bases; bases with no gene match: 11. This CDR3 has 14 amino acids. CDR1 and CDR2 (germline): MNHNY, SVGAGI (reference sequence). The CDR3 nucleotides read TGTGCCAGCAGCCCCGTGGGACAGCAAATTGAAGCTTTCTTT. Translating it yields CASSPVGQQIEAFF.